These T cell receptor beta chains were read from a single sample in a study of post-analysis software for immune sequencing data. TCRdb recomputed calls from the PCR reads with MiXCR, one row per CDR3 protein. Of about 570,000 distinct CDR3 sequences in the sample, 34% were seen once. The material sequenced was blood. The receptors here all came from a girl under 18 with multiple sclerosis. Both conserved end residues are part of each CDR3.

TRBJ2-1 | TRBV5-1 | CASSSQAGIYNEQFF
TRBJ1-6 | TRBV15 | CATSRDGWNSPLHF
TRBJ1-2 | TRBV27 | CASSFLGKNGYTF
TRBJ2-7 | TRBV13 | CASSSAGTGYYEQYF
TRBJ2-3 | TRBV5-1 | CASSLADRAGTDTQYF
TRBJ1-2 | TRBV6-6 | CASSSSDTYGYTF
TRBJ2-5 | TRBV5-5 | CASSFRTGGLEETQYF
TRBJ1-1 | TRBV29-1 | CSVPTGGNTEAFF
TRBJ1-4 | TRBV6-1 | CASSEPGHVNEKLFF
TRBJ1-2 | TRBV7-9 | CASSLDPRDNYGYTF